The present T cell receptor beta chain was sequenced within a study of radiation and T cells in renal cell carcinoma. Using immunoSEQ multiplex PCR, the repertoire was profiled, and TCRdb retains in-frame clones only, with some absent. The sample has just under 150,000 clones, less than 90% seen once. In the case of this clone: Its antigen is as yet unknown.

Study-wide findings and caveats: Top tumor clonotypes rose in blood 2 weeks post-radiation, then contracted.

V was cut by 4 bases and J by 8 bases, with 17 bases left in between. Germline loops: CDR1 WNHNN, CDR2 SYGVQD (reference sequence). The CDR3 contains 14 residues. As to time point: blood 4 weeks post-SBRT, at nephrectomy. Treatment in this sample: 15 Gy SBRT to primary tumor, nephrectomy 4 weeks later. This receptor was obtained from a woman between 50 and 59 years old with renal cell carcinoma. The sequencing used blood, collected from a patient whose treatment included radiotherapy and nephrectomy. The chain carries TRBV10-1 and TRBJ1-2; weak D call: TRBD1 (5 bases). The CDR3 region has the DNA TGCGCCAGCAGTGCTGGGCCCGCCGGGGGAGGCTACACCTTC. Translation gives CASSAGPAGGGYTF.